These T cell receptor beta chains were read from a single sample in a study of OX40 agonist ivuxolimab in advanced cancers. TCRdb's copy holds only in-frame clones and misses some; the assay was immunoSEQ multiplex PCR. The repertoire includes 25,000 to 35,000 clones, 84% of them detected once, and around a fifth sits in the top ten. The sequenced sample was CD4+ or CD8+ T cells sorted from blood, obtained in a trial of the OX40 agonist ivuxolimab. The receptors shown here come from an adult with an advanced solid tumor such as melanoma, head and neck, liver or kidney cancer. The CDR3 runs from the conserved cysteine through the conserved F or W. The order of the fields is clone size, CDR3 length, D gene, V gene, J gene, CDR3 protein, CDR3 DNA. D genes are given only for firm matches. Clone size, where shown, is once, few, many, or a class for clones that have expanded.

>.|14|.|TRBV5-1|TRBJ1-1
CASSLGGVGTEAFF
TGCGCCAGCAGCTTGGGAGGGGTCGGCACTGAAGCTTTCTTT
>.|13|.|TRBV27|TRBJ2-7
CASSFSGGNEQYF
TGTGCCAGCAGTTTCTCCGGAGGGAACGAGCAGTACTTC
>few|16|TRBD2|TRBV13|TRBJ2-2
CASSLRGEVGTGELFF
TGTGCCAGCAGCTTACGGGGGGAGGTCGGCACCGGGGAGCTGTTTTTT
>.|15|.|TRBV27|TRBJ2-7
CASSIRDGSSYEQYF
TGTGCCAGCAGTATCCGGGACGGGTCCTCCTACGAGCAGTACTTC
>.|12|.|TRBV7-2|TRBJ2-5
CASSLGVGTQYF
TGTGCCAGCAGCTTAGGAGTGGGGACCCAGTACTTC
>.|12|.|TRBV5-1|TRBJ1-2
CASMSGRDGYTF
TGCGCCAGCATGTCTGGGAGGGATGGCTACACCTTC
>.|16|.|TRBV5-1|TRBJ2-3
CASSLAGPRLGDTQYF
TGCGCCAGCAGCTTGGCCGGACCCAGACTGGGAGATACGCAGTATTTT
>.|11|.|TRBV11-1|TRBJ2-7
CASRGGYEQYF
TGTGCCAGCAGGGGGGGATACGAGCAGTACTTC
>.|12|.|TRBV11-2|TRBJ2-5
CASSVADETQYF
TGTGCCAGCAGCGTGGCCGACGAGACCCAGTACTTC
>.|15|.|TRBV5-4|TRBJ2-2
CASSPFRSNTGELFF
TGTGCCAGCAGCCCTTTCCGCAGCAACACCGGGGAGCTGTTTTTT
>.|13|.|TRBV9|TRBJ1-3
CASSSEGGNTIYF
TGTGCCAGCAGCTCCGAGGGGGGAAACACCATATATTTT
>few|13|.|TRBV4-3|TRBJ1-1
CASSPFGTTEAFF
TGCGCCAGCAGCCCGTTCGGTACCACTGAAGCTTTCTTT
>.|14|.|TRBV5-8|TRBJ2-6
CASSLGGGANVLTF
TGTGCCAGCAGCTTGGGTGGTGGGGCCAACGTCCTGACTTTC
>.|16|.|TRBV13|TRBJ2-5
CASSFWGSDYQETQYF
TGTGCCAGCAGCTTCTGGGGGAGCGACTACCAAGAGACCCAGTACTTC
>few|14|TRBD2|TRBV7-3|TRBJ2-3
CASSSGGATDTQYF
TGTGCCAGCAGCTCCGGGGGGGCCACAGATACGCAGTATTTT